The next 28 T cell receptor beta chains were all read from a single sample in a study of neoadjuvant anti-PD-1 for oral cavity cancer. Measured with immunoSEQ multiplex PCR; TCRdb has only the in-frame clones, and not every one. This sample yields some 14,000 clones, of which 65% to 70% are seen a single time; about 2.2% belongs to the top ten. This specimen was PBMCs, taken before nivolumab (anti-PD-1) treatment. The receptors were gathered from a person aged 40 to 85 with oral cavity squamous cell carcinoma.

The chain is built from TRBV6-5 and TRBJ2-3, with a tentative D call TRBD2 (5 bases). This CDR3 is 15 amino acids long. V lost 8 bases to trimming and J lost 4 bases, with 19 bases between them. Looked up from germline, CDR1 is MNHEY and CDR2 is SVGAGI. CDR3 region: CASLSRARAADTQYF. In nucleotides, the CDR3 is TGTGCCAGCCTGAGTCGCGCGAGGGCGGCAGATACGCAGTATTTT.

The J gene is TRBJ1-4, the V gene TRBV18; D is possibly TRBD1 (6 bases). CDR3 length: 15 residues. CDR1 is KGHSH, CDR2 LQKENI, per germline. V gave up 5 bases and J gave up 7 bases, with 17 bases separating them. The chain's CDR3 is CASSSTGLGSEKLFF. CDR3 in DNA: TGTGCCAGCTCATCGACAGGACTCGGTAGTGAAAAACTGTTTTTT.

The chain links TRBV6-5 to TRBJ2-5; D remains ambiguous. Germline V CDR1 and CDR2: MNHEY, SVGAGI. The CDR3 spans 11 residues. V lost 2 bases and J lost 7, with 5 bases in between. As DNA, the CDR3 is TGTGCCAGCAGTTACGACGGGACCCAGTACTTC. Encoded protein: CASSYDGTQYF.

In its sample, this clone was seen a few times. Sequence at one end of the junction differs from germline and may be a read error. V gene TRBV12-5 combines with J gene TRBJ2-1, with 9 bases matching TRBD1. The CDR3 length is 12 residues. Germline assignment: CDR1 LGHNT and CDR2 FRNRAP. The CDR3 here is CASGLGQGDIIF. The CDR3 region has the DNA TGTGCTAGTGGTTTGGGACAGGGGGATATCATCTTC.

Comments on this clone: One end of the junction does not line up with germline, which may come from a read error. The V gene is TRBV7-7, the J gene TRBJ2-7, with 10 bases identical to TRBD2. This CDR3 is 15 amino acids long. The germline V gene has CDR1 SSHAT and CDR2 FNYEAQ (reference sequence). The chain's CDR3 is CASSGPLAGQYEQYF. The CDR3 DNA reads as TGTGCTAGCAGCGGTCCACTAGCGGGGCAGTACGAGCAGTACTTC.

To note about this clone: This same CDR3 is encoded by further DNA sequences in the sample. The chain links TRBV5-1 to TRBJ2-1, with a possible D match to TRBD1 (6 bases). Germline values: CDR1 SGHRS, CDR2 YFSETQ. This CDR3 has 12 amino acids. Trimming left V 2 bases short and J 6 bases short, with 6 bases between. The CDR3 DNA follows: TGCGCCAGCAGCTTAGGGGGCAATGAGCAGTTCTTC. As protein: CASSLGGNEQFF.

This clone was counted a few times. V usage is TRBV18 and J usage is TRBJ2-2; 10 nucleotides match TRBD2. In germline, CDR1 is KGHSH, CDR2 LQKENI. The CDR3 totals 17 residues. V dropped 2 bases and J dropped 4; count of bases not matched to a gene: 7. The CDR3 DNA reads TGTGCCAGCTCACCAAGGCCTAGCGGGAGCTCCACCGGGGAGCTGTTTTTT. Amino acid sequence: CASSPRPSGSSTGELFF.

The rearrangement uses TRBV2 and TRBJ2-1; possible D gene TRBD2, 7 bases. Germline V gene sequence: CDR1 SNHLY, CDR2 FYNNEI. The CDR3 has 13 residues. V lost 0 bases, J lost 15 bases, and 15 bases lay in between. For the CDR3, the DNA is TGTGCCAGCAGTGAAGCGCGAGGGGGGGTTGGGTTCTTC. Amino acids: CASSEARGGVGFF. The variable domain in full, completed from reference TRBV2 and TRBJ2-1, reads EPEVTQTPSHQVTQMGQEVILRCVPISNHLYFYWYRQILGQKVEFLVSFYNNEISEKSEIFDDQFSVERPDGSNFTLKIRSTKLEDSAMYFCASSEARGGVGFFGPGTRLTVL.

The chain combines TRBV5-1 with TRBJ2-1; TRBD1 matches at 8 bases. The CDR3 consists of 21 residues. The V and J ends lost 4 bases and 3 bases, in that order; junction bases with no gene match: 24. The germline CDR1 and CDR2 sequences are SGHRS and YFSETQ. CDR3 in amino acids: CASSNKGHEGGTGRNYNEQFF. In nucleotides, the CDR3 is TGCGCCAGCAGCAACAAAGGCCATGAGGGCGGGACAGGACGCAACTACAATGAGCAGTTCTTC.

V is TRBV5-6 and J is TRBJ1-1; D ambiguous. Germline assignment: CDR1 SGHDT and CDR2 YYEEEE. V was shortened by 4 bases and J by 4 bases, with 17 bases between the two germline ends. This CDR3 contains 15 residues. Here the CDR3 reads CASSPRVGPSTEAFF. As DNA, the CDR3 is TGTGCCAGCAGCCCCCGGGTCGGGCCCTCCACTGAAGCTTTCTTT. Using reference TRBV5-6 and TRBJ1-1 for the parts outside the CDR3, the full variable domain is DAGVTQSPTHLIKTRGQQVTLRCSPKSGHDTVSWYQQALGQGPQFIFQYYEEEERQRGNFPDRFSGHQFPNYSSELNVNALLLGDSALYLCASSPRVGPSTEAFFGQGTRLTVV.

The rearrangement links TRBV27 to TRBJ2-5, with D unclear. The CDR3 covers 18 residues. Trimming cost V 0 bases and J 2 bases, with 19 bases left between them. Germline-derived CDR1 and CDR2 are MNHEY and SMNVEV (reference sequence). CDR3 DNA: TGTGCCAGCAGTTTATCTGATCTTACCCCCCCGGCGCAAGAGACCCAGTACTTC. Translating it yields CASSLSDLTPPAQETQYF.

This chain links TRBV30 with TRBJ2-2; TRBD1 matches 7 bases. Germline lookup yields CDR1 GTSNPN and CDR2 SVGIG (reference sequence). The CDR3 length is 15 residues. With 4 bases clipped from V and 2 bases from J, the junction kept 7 bases outside the gene matches. CDR3 coding DNA: TGTGCCTGGATGACTGGGACAGCTAACACCGGGGAGCTGTTTTTT. Translating gives CAWMTGTANTGELFF.

The chain links TRBV6-5 to TRBJ1-1; no clear D. The ends were cut back, 11 bases at V and 1 base at J, with 8 bases in the middle. CDR3 length equals 11 residues. Germline V gives CDR1 MNHEY, CDR2 SVGAGI. CDR3 nucleotides: TGTGCCTGTGTCCCGAACACTGAAGCTTTCTTT. It is translated as CACVPNTEAFF.

The genes are TRBV6-1 and TRBJ2-5; weak D call: TRBD1 (7 bases). Germline lookup yields CDR1 MNHNS and CDR2 SASEGT. The CDR3 is 15 residues long. V was trimmed by 2 bases and J by 5 bases, leaving 15 bases between them. The CDR3 loop reads CASSELEGAPETQYF. CDR3 sequence (DNA): TGTGCCAGCAGTGAACTGGAGGGGGCGCCGGAGACCCAGTACTTC.

The rearrangement links TRBV5-6 to TRBJ1-1; the D is unclear. Trimming left V 4 bases short and J 0 bases short, with 13 bases between. The CDR3 length is 15 residues. Per germline, CDR1 SGHDT and CDR2 YYEEEE. This CDR3 is CASSRIPSVNTEAFF. CDR3 in DNA: TGTGCCAGCAGCCGGATTCCGAGCGTGAACACTGAAGCTTTCTTT.

The chain has TRBV2 and TRBJ1-1; D unclear. V was clipped by 8 bases and J by 6 bases, with 10 bases between them. The V gene's germline CDR1 is SNHLY and CDR2 FYNNEI. The CDR3 extends over 11 amino acids. Written as DNA, the CDR3 is TGTGCCAGCGGTCGAAACCCTGAAGCTTTCTTT. Its translation is CASGRNPEAFF.

The chain combines TRBV13 with TRBJ2-7, with 9 nucleotides matching TRBD2. Trimming removed 0 bases from V and 0 bases from J; junction bases left unmatched: 0. Per the germline V gene, CDR1 is PRHDT and CDR2 is FYEKMQ (reference sequence). This CDR3 has 15 amino acids. The CDR3 DNA sequence: TGTGCCAGCAGCTTAGGACTAGCGGGCTCCTACGAGCAGTACTTC. Residues: CASSLGLAGSYEQYF.

The chain employs TRBV20-1 and TRBJ1-5; unclear D gene. This CDR3 contains 11 residues. With 7 bases removed from V and 8 bases from J, the gap between germline ends came to 12 bases. Germline lookup yields CDR1 DFQATT and CDR2 SNEGSKA (reference sequence). This CDR3 reads CSGTLREPQHF. The CDR3 nucleotides read TGCAGTGGGACTCTTAGGGAGCCCCAGCATTTT.

This clone was recorded a few times. The chain uses TRBV18 and TRBJ2-3; perhaps TRBD2 as D (6 bases). The length of the CDR3 is 16 residues. With 1 base removed from V and 2 bases from J, the gap between germline ends came to 13 bases. The germline gives CDR1 KGHSH, CDR2 LQKENI. The chain's CDR3 is CASSPRYRGNTDTQYF. Here the CDR3 DNA reads TGTGCCAGCTCACCACGGTACCGGGGGAACACAGATACGCAGTATTTT.

The chain links TRBV10-3 to TRBJ1-2; D gene ambiguous. Germline lookup yields CDR1 ENHRY and CDR2 SYGVKD. Trimming took 6 bases from V and 2 from J, leaving 10 bases between them. The CDR3 loop spans 13 amino acids. The CDR3 sequence is CAIRDPGNYGYTF. In DNA, the CDR3 is TGTGCCATCAGGGATCCAGGAAACTATGGCTACACCTTC.

J is TRBJ2-2 and V is TRBV5-4, with D maybe TRBD2 (5 bases). This CDR3 has 15 residues. Germline values: CDR1 SGHNT, CDR2 YYREEE (reference sequence). V was cut by 1 base and J by 6 bases, with 13 bases left in between. The CDR3 region is CASSLRERVPGELFF. In DNA form, the CDR3 reads TGTGCCAGCAGCTTGAGGGAGAGGGTGCCCGGGGAGCTGTTTTTT.

This clone was observed a handful of times. The rearrangement uses TRBV14 and TRBJ1-1; D is unresolved. The CDR3 has 12 residues. Germline values: CDR1 SGHDN, CDR2 FVKESK. V shed 0 bases and J shed 7 bases, with 6 bases lying between them. In DNA form, the CDR3 reads TGTGCCAGCAGCCAAGATACCAATGAAGCTTTCTTT. It encodes CASSQDTNEAFF.

V is TRBV12-5 and J is TRBJ1-3; D is unresolved. The CDR3 contains 15 residues. V shed 5 bases and J shed 2 bases, with 13 bases lying between them. Germline CDR1 is LGHNT and CDR2 is FRNRAP. The CDR3 loop reads CASGPPGQTGNTIYF. In DNA, the CDR3 is TGTGCTAGTGGTCCCCCCGGGCAGACTGGAAACACCATATATTTT. The full variable domain, rest sourced from reference TRBV12-5 and TRBJ1-3, is DARVTQTPRHKVTEMGQEVTMRCQPILGHNTVFWYRQTMMQGLELLAYFRNRAPLDDSGMPKDRFSAEMPDATLATLKIQPSEPRDSAVYFCASGPPGQTGNTIYFGEGSWLTVV.

The V gene is TRBV11-2, the J gene TRBJ2-7, with a possible D match to TRBD2 (5 bases). The CDR3 sequence is 14 residues long. Germline V gene data show CDR1 as SGHAT and CDR2 as FQNNGV. Between the trimmed V and J ends, which lost 6 bases and 2 bases, there was a span of 14 bases. The CDR3 DNA reads TGTGCCAGCAGACGGAGCGGAACCACCTACGAGCAGTACTTC. It encodes CASRRSGTTYEQYF.

The chain recombines TRBV18 with TRBJ2-3, with D hard to call. The CDR3 is 12 residues long. V was pared by 2 bases and J by 2 bases, with 2 bases between. The germline V gene has CDR1 KGHSH and CDR2 LQKENI. The CDR3 here is CASSPFTDTQYF. The CDR3 DNA follows: TGTGCCAGCTCACCATTCACAGATACGCAGTATTTT.

This chain uses TRBV6-4 with TRBJ1-1, with D maybe TRBD1 (5 bases). Germline CDR1 MRHNA, CDR2 SNTAGT. V lost 4 bases, J lost 4 bases, and 13 bases lay in between. The CDR3 consists of 14 residues. CDR3 nucleotide sequence: TGTGCCAGCAGTGTCAGGGAGACCAGCACTGAAGCTTTCTTT. Translating gives CASSVRETSTEAFF.

The chain has TRBV5-1 and TRBJ2-3; 11 bases match TRBD2. Germline V CDR1 and CDR2: SGHRS, YFSETQ. With V trimmed by 6 bases and J by 4 bases, 7 bases remained unmatched. The CDR3 is 15 residues long. CDR3: CASTKTSGAADTQYF. The CDR3 DNA is TGCGCCAGCACCAAGACTAGCGGGGCCGCAGATACGCAGTATTTT.

The chain recombines TRBV5-1 with TRBJ2-1, with 10 bases matching TRBD2. The V gene end was trimmed by 4 bases and the J gene end by 0 bases; junction bases not matched to a gene: 7. Germline assignment: CDR1 SGHRS and CDR2 YFSETQ. The CDR3 sequence is 17 residues long. The chain's CDR3 is CASSLLSGGHSYNEQFF. The CDR3 nucleotides read TGCGCCAGCAGCCTCCTTAGCGGGGGGCACTCCTACAATGAGCAGTTCTTC. Combining the CDR3 with reference TRBV5-1 and TRBJ2-1 gives the whole variable domain KAGVTQTPRYLIKTRGQQVTLSCSPISGHRSVSWYQQTPGQGLQFLFEYFSETQRNKGNFPGRFSGRQFSNSRSEMNVSTLELGDSALYLCASSLLSGGHSYNEQFFGPGTRLTVL.